This T cell receptor beta chain was obtained from a study of T cell responses to AZD1222 COVID-19 vaccine (dated by TCRdb to the early 2020s). With respect to the entire study: Because spike-specific TCR depth and breadth did not differ between the two schedules, AZD1222 recipients who got a second dose at roughly 4 weeks were pooled with those who got a second dose at roughly 12 weeks. TCR sequencing covered some 250 trial participants: nearly 210 given two doses of AZD1222 and approximately 26 given two doses of MenACWY control vaccine. Trial participants were enrolled by age into subgroups of 18-55, 56-69 and 70-plus years, and about 150, 27 and 61 TCR-sequenced participants, respectively, were included in these subgroups. Results the study describes overall, beyond this receptor: CD4 TCRs associated with the vaccine covered the entire spike protein, and the dominant responses were in regions 160-218 and 743-854. Reportedly, almost half of the unique spike-specific TCRs recognized epitopes lying outside the regions that are mutated in the B.1.351 and B.1.1.7 variants. Conclusions about previously exposed vaccinees are limited because only six or seven AZD1222 recipients were SARS-CoV-2 seropositive at baseline. No day 14 peak-response samples were available, so repertoires were characterized only after the peak T cell response. In the small 56-69-year group, the increase in depth fell short of significance, most likely because of low power. After two AZD1222 doses, both the breadth and the depth of spike-specific TCRs were significantly higher than at day 0 and than in MenACWY recipients. Participants were mostly white British, with more females than males. The authors suggested clonal diversity may have been underestimated.

A single count supports this clone. Its specific antigen is unknown. It has no much larger one-base neighbor in the sample; base qualities were not kept. At the DNA level, this CDR3 is encoded by other sequences in the same sample as well. Looking up the germline V gene yields CDR1 SGHRS and CDR2 YFSETQ. Measured from the cysteine to the phenylalanine, the CDR3 is 12 residues long. Only CDR3 DNA is held: 36 bases, read in frame from base 1. Between the V and J ends, shortened by 0 bases and 4 bases respectively, the junction contains 4 bases. This sample's time point label indicates: baseline before first vaccination. Samples from vaccinated people were obtained from the UK trials COV001 and COV002, which included a single-blind randomized controlled phase 2/3 trial of AZD1222 (ChAdOx1 nCoV-19) in healthy adults. For TCRbeta chain sequencing, PBMC samples were collected from trial participants at day 0 and at day 28 after the second dose.

The CDR3 regions of human TCRbeta chains were analyzed by immunosequencing. The study's processing was this. Repertoire TCRs were checked for matches against a reference library of SARS-CoV-2-specific TCRs that had been generated using the MIRA antigen-specificity platform. Breadth was defined as the fraction of unique TCRs that were SARS-CoV-2-associated. Depth was defined as the fraction of total T cells that were SARS-CoV-2-associated. Using the MIRA data, each spike-specific TCR was mapped to the spike region that the TCR reacts to and placed in a CD4 or CD8 class. Log10-transformed breadth and depth values were compared by one-way ANOVA with Sidak's multiple comparisons tests. This is the immuneACCESS table as TCRdb keeps it, with only in-frame sequences that have V and J called. A part of the clones is gone; compared with another copy, unresolved V genes explain less than half, and the rest is unexplained. Clone size and the V and J calls come from that table; the DNA yielded D and trimming. The sample table shows about 120,000 clones, and around 88% are seen once. The ten largest make up about 10% of the sample.

The sample consisted of peripheral blood, taken on day 0 of AZD1222 vaccination. The chain employs TRBV5-1 and TRBJ1-2; too little of a D gene remains to name it. The TCR sequence derives from an adult in good health. The CDR3 reads as follows: CASSLGSYGYTF. The DNA is TGCGCCAGCAGCTTGGGGTCCTATGGCTACACCTTC. Reference TRBV5-1 and TRBJ1-2 proteins supply the regions before and after the CDR3; the full variable domain is: KAGVTQTPRYLIKTRGQQVTLSCSPISGHRSVSWYQQTPGQGLQFLFEYFSETQRNKGNFPGRFSGRQFSNSRSEMNVSTLELGDSALYLCASSLGSYGYTFGSGTRLTVV.